This T cell receptor beta chain was captured by sequencing in a study of T cell repertoires in cytomegalovirus infection. TCRdb reprocessed the reads via MiXCR and lists one record per CDR3 protein. This table holds approximately 180,000 distinct CDR3 sequences, 17% found once. This clonotype has a handful of counts. The TCR was taken from a human donor in good health (CMV status not recorded). Some clones in this sample may be carry-over from other donors' samples. Material for sequencing was CD8+ T cells from PBMCs.

Here the CDR3 reads CAAREGNEQFF. As DNA, the CDR3 is TGTGCAGCCAGAGAAGGGAATGAGCAGTTCTTC. The gene calls are TRBV7-8 and TRBJ2-1; D is unresolved. CDR1 is SGHVS, CDR2 FQNEAQ, per germline. The CDR3 is 11 residues long.